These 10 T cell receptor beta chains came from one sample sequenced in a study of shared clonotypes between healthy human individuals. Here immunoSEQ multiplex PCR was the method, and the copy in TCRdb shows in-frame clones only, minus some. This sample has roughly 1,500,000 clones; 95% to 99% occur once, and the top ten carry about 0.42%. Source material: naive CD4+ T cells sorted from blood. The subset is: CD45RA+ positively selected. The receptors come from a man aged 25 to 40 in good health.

The CDR3 reads CASRLVSGGLADKETQYF. The CDR3 DNA reads as TGTGCCAGCAGGCTTGTTAGCGGGGGACTAGCGGATAAAGAGACCCAGTACTTC. The gene calls are TRBV11-2 and TRBJ2-5, with 11 bases identical to TRBD2. The germline CDR1 and CDR2 sequences are SGHAT and FQNNGV. The CDR3 sequence is 18 residues long. After removal of 6 bases from V and 3 bases from J, the junction contained 15 bases not matched to a gene.

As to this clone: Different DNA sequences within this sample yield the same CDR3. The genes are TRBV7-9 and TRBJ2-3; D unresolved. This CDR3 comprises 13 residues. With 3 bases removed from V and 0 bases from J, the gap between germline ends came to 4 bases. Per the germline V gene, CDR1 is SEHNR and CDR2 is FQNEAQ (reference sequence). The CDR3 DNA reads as TGTGCCAGCAGCTTTGGGAGCACAGATACGCAGTATTTT. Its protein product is CASSFGSTDTQYF. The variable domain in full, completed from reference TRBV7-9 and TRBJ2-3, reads DTGVSQNPRHKITKRGQNVTFRCDPISEHNRLYWYRQTLGQGPEFLTYFQNEAQLEKSRLLSDRFSAERPKGSFSTLEIQRTEQGDSAMYLCASSFGSTDTQYFGPGTRLTVL.

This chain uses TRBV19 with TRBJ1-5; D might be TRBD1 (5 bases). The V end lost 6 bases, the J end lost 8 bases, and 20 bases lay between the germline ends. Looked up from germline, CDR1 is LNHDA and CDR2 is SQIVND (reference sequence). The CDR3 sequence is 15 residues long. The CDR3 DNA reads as TGTGCCAGTAGGACCCGGACATCTAGGATGGAGCCCCAGCATTTT. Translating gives CASRTRTSRMEPQHF.

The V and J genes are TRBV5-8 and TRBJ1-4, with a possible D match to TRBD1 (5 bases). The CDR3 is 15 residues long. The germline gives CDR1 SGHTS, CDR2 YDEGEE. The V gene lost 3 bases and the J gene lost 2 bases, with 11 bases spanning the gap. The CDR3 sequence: CASSSGFGTNEKLFF. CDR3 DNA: TGTGCCAGCAGCTCAGGGTTCGGGACTAATGAAAAACTGTTTTTT.

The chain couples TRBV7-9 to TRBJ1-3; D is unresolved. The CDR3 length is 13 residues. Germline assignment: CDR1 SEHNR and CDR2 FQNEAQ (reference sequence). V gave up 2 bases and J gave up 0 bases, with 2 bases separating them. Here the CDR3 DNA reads TGTGCCAGCAGCTTATACTCTGGAAACACCATATATTTT. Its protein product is CASSLYSGNTIYF.

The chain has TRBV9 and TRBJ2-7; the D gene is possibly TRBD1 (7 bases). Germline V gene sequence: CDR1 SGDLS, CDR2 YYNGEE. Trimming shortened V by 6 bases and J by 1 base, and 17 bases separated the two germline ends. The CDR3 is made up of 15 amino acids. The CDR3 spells CASTPGGTASYEQYF. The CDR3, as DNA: TGTGCCAGCACCCCCGGAGGGACAGCTTCCTACGAGCAGTACTTC.

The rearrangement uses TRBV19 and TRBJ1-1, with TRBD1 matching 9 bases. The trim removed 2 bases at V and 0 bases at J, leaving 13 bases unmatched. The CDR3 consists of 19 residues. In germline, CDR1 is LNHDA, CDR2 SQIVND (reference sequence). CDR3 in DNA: TGTGCCAGTAGTATACCCCCCTTCAGACAGGGGGGGATGAACACTGAAGCTTTCTTT. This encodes CASSIPPFRQGGMNTEAFF.

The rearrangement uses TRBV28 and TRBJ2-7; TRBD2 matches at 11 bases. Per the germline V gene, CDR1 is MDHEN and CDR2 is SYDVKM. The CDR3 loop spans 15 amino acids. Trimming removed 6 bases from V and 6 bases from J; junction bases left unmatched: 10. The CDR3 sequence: CASRGPGLAVSEQYF. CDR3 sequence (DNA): TGTGCCAGCAGGGGTCCGGGACTAGCGGTTTCCGAGCAGTACTTC.

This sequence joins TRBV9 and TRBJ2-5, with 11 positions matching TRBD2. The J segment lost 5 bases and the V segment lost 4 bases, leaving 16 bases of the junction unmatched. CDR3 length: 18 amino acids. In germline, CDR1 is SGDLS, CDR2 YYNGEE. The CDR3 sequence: CASSSLPTSGSSSETQYF. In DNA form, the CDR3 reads TGTGCCAGCAGCTCCTTACCTACTAGCGGGAGTTCTAGCGAGACCCAGTACTTC.

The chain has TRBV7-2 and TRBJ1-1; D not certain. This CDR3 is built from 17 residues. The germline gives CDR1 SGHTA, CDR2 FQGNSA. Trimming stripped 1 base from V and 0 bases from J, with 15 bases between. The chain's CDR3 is CASSLVAAEIMNTEAFF. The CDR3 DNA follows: TGTGCCAGCAGCTTAGTGGCGGCAGAGATTATGAACACTGAAGCTTTCTTT. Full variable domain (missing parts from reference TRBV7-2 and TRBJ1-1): GAGVSQSPSNKVTEKGKDVELRCDPISGHTALYWYRQSLGQGLEFLIYFQGNSAPDKSGLPSDRFSAERTGGSVSTLTIQRTQQEDSAVYLCASSLVAAEIMNTEAFFGQGTRLTVV.